The sequence of this TCR beta chain was determined in a study of PD-1 blockade in classical Hodgkin lymphoma. Study-level points and caveats: At C4D1, TCR diversity had climbed significantly for CD4+ cells, though not for CD8+ cells.

Time point denoted: cycle 4 day 1 (C4D1), after five to seven weeks of nivolumab. Following autologous stem cell transplantation, relapse occurred in every patient, and exposure to brentuximab vedotin varied. Out of thawed PBMCs, magnetic negative selection purified CD4+ T cells. With regard to this clone: As yet, its antigen is unknown.

Profiling relied on immunoSEQ multiplex PCR, and the TCRdb table lists in-frame clones only, not all of them. This sample yields 15,000 to 25,000 clones, of which less than 85% are seen a single time; around 2.6% belongs to the top ten. This CDR3 has 14 residues. Germline loops: CDR1 SGHTS, CDR2 YDEGEE. V lost 3 bases, J lost 0 bases, and 9 bases lay in between. This sequence joins TRBV5-8 and TRBJ1-2; no reliable D call. The receptor was derived from a human donor with classical Hodgkin lymphoma. The material was CD4+ T cells from blood, obtained before the fourth cycle of nivolumab. The CDR3 DNA sequence: TGTGCCAGCAGCTCCGCCAGGACTAACTATGGCTACACCTTC. This sequence encodes CASSSARTNYGYTF. Full variable domain (rest looked up from reference TRBV5-8 and TRBJ1-2): EAGVTQSPTHLIKTRGQQATLRCSPISGHTSVYWYQQALGLGLQFLLWYDEGEERNRGNFPPRFSGRQFPNYSSELNVNALELEDSALYLCASSSARTNYGYTFGSGTRLTVV.